Sequencing of this TCR beta chain was carried out in a study of T cell repertoires in cytomegalovirus infection. About the study: A matching HLA type, together with CMV infection, was signaled by public TCR beta signatures.

This clonotype was seen only a few times. The antigen is undetermined. This CDR3 comprises 13 residues. Per the germline V gene, CDR1 is SEHNR and CDR2 is FQNEAQ (reference sequence). V lost 4 bases to trimming and J lost 3 bases, with 10 bases between them. General study results and limits: Clonotypes of TCR beta that were HLA-C-restricted and CMV-specific dominated the ex vivo response.

TCRdb itself ran the reads through MiXCR, one entry per CDR3 protein. The data show some 150,000 distinct CDR3 sequences, roughly 6.5% seen once. The rearrangement uses TRBV7-9 and TRBJ2-7; D gene ambiguous. The sample was PBMCs. The origin of this receptor is a human donor in good health (CMV status not recorded). Some clones in this sample may be carry-over from other donors' samples. CDR3 DNA sequence: TGTGCCAGCAGCTCCCAGATCGACTACGAGCAGTACTTC. Protein: CASSSQIDYEQYF.